A selection of T cell receptor beta chains follows, all from one sample in a study of preoperative IRX-2 immunotherapy in early breast cancer. Clones were read by immunoSEQ multiplex PCR, and TCRdb kept only the in-frame ones, dropping some. The repertoire holds roughly 5,100 clones, with about 60% as singletons. Specimen: tumor tissue, collected before IRX-2 immunotherapy. Receptors were obtained from a human donor with breast cancer. CDR3s include the opening cysteine and the closing phenylalanine or tryptophan.

>TRBV11-3
CASSRTLAASGELFF
>TRBV19
CASSNRDGAYEQYF
>TRBV19
CASSIAGMTSYEQYF
>TRBV6-8
CASSTSSGANVLTF
>TRBV29-1
CSVAGSPPPRADTQYF
>TRBV1
CASSQDLVSSYEQYF
>TRBV29-1
CSVDGGSLTEAFF
>TRBV14
CASSQFGGALGAFF
>TRBV6-8
CASSPSSGASYEQYF
>TRBV6-8
CASNPTGANQPQHF
>TRBV7-7
CASSLRLAAREEQYF
>TRBV5-1
CASSFGTGHITLEQYF
>TRBV6-8
CASSYRASGETQYF
>TRBV11-3
CASSLWTSPTEQFF
>TRBV5-1
CASRGGSGNLDEQFF
>TRBV29-1
CSTTSGRYNEQFF
>TRBV30
CAWSVLSGTSTDTQYF
>TRBV11-3
CASSPGSDRAGEQYF
>TRBV4-1
CASSQTSGRIVASGANVLTF
>TRBV11-3
CASSSGLTTGELFF
>TRBV28
CASSPPAGSSGNTIYF
>TRBV19
CASSEAGSSYNEQFF
>TRBV19
CASSIDTGPREKLFF
>TRBV12-5
CASGFAGGAHGDKQYF
>TRBV6-8
CASSEGQIQETQYF
>TRBV11-3
CASSMRPGTPNNEQFF
>TRBV6-8
CATTGFDYGYTF
>TRBV6-8
CASSYSKGGSGPEAQYF
>TRBV12-5
CASGLVLRTDTQYF
>TRBV6-8
CASSYVFTPGRVGYTF
>TRBV12-5
CASGWTDGRGNEQFF
>TRBV6-8
CASNRGSATDTQYF
>TRBV6-8
CAIREGGRLDEQFF
>TRBV23-1
CASSQTGNTEAFF
>TRBV6-8
CAISDSDGRAEQFF
>TRBV6-1
CASSEDGTNSYTF
>TRBV11-3
CASSFPGRADTQYF
>TRBV6-8
CASTEPGLAGEFF
>TRBV6-8
CASSSPGTGHQPQHF
>TRBV29-1
CSLRTGRQTQYF